The 30 T cell receptor beta chains below come from one sample, sequenced in a study of blood T cell repertoires in COVID-19. Profiling relied on immunoSEQ multiplex PCR, and the TCRdb table lists in-frame clones only, not all of them. The table shows about 210,000 clones, with more than 75% occurring only once. Input material: peripheral blood. Source of these receptors: a man in his sixties with acute or convalescent COVID-19.

This clone appeared once. This chain uses TRBV12-3 or TRBV12-4 with TRBJ1-1, with 7 positions matching TRBD1. CDR3 size: 13 residues. Unmatched junction bases numbered 3, after V lost 7 bases and J lost 1 base. CDR3 sequence: CASIRQGNTEAFF. The CDR3 coding sequence is TGTGCCAGCATTCGACAGGGGAACACTGAAGCTTTCTTT.

This chain uses TRBV27 with TRBJ2-5; 9 nucleotides align to TRBD1. From germline, CDR1 is MNHEY and CDR2 SMNVEV (reference sequence). Unmatched junction bases numbered 10, after V lost 3 bases and J lost 5 bases. CDR3 length: 16 amino acids. The CDR3 DNA is TGTGCCAGCAGTTTTAAACCGGGACAGGGTGCGGAGACCCAGTACTTC. This sequence encodes CASSFKPGQGAETQYF.

The V and J genes are TRBV28 and TRBJ1-1; a possible D gene is TRBD1 (5 bases). Germline V CDR1 and CDR2: MDHEN, SYDVKM. The CDR3 runs to 15 residues. Trimming cost V 1 base and J 1 base, with 10 bases left between them. The CDR3: CASSLLGPPNTEAFF. CDR3 nucleotides: TGTGCCAGCAGTTTATTGGGGCCCCCGAACACTGAAGCTTTCTTT.

The gene calls are TRBV10-3 and TRBJ2-7; D is uncertain. Per germline, CDR1 ENHRY and CDR2 SYGVKD. The CDR3 totals 11 residues. The V end was cut by 9 bases, the J end by 7 bases, with 13 bases between. The CDR3 loop reads CAIATVREQYF. CDR3 DNA: TGTGCCATTGCGACGGTGAGGGAGCAGTACTTC.

This clone occurred once. The chain uses TRBV20-1 and TRBJ1-1; possible D gene TRBD1, 6 bases. The CDR3 covers 14 residues. V lost 3 bases and J lost 6, with 17 bases in between. Germline V lookup: CDR1 DFQATT, CDR2 SNEGSKA (reference sequence). The CDR3, as DNA: TGCAGTGCTAGTGACTCAGGGGCGGTCTCTGAAGCTTTCTTT. Protein sequence: CSASDSGAVSEAFF.

This chain links TRBV9 with TRBJ1-5; TRBD1 matches at 7 bases. Trimming removed 2 bases from V and 2 bases from J; junction bases left unmatched: 4. The CDR3 consists of 15 residues. The germline gives CDR1 SGDLS, CDR2 YYNGEE. In DNA, the CDR3 is TGTGCCAGCAGCGTGGAGGGGGCAGGCAATCAGCCCCAGCATTTT. Translated: CASSVEGAGNQPQHF. Complete variable domain (other parts from reference TRBV9 and TRBJ1-5): DSGVTQTPKHLITATGQRVTLRCSPRSGDLSVYWYQQSLDQGLQFLIQYYNGEERAKGNILERFSAQQFPDLHSELNLSSLELGDSALYFCASSVEGAGNQPQHFGDGTRLSIL.

J is TRBJ2-7 and V is TRBV27; TRBD1 aligns across 8 bases. The CDR3 covers 14 residues. CDR1 and CDR2 (germline): MNHEY, SMNVEV (reference sequence). V was clipped by 2 bases and J by 0 bases; unmatched bases: 0. CDR3 DNA: TGTGCCAGCAGTTTAACAGGGGGCTCCTACGAGCAGTACTTC. Translated, it gives CASSLTGGSYEQYF.

This chain uses TRBV14 with TRBJ2-5, with D unresolved. CDR1 and CDR2 (germline): SGHDN, FVKESK. CDR3 size: 13 residues. Trimming removed 0 bases from V and 5 bases from J, with 7 bases in between. DNA for the CDR3: TGTGCCAGCAGCCAAGATCTTAGTGAGACCCAGTACTTC. Its translation is CASSQDLSETQYF.

V is TRBV11-2 and J is TRBJ2-7; unclear D gene. Germline CDR1 SGHAT, CDR2 FQNNGV. The CDR3 is 14 amino acids. The ends were cut back, 4 bases at V and 3 bases at J, with 13 bases in the middle. The CDR3: CASSSAADYYEQYF. DNA of the CDR3: TGTGCCAGCAGCTCGGCTGCGGATTACTACGAGCAGTACTTC.

This chain links TRBV19 with TRBJ1-6; a weak D match, TRBD1 (6 bases). There are 14 residues in the CDR3. V gave up 3 bases and J gave up 9 bases, with 12 bases separating them. CDR1 LNHDA and CDR2 SQIVND come from the germline V gene (reference sequence). The DNA for the CDR3 is TGTGCCAGTAGTATGGACAGTCCGGGTTCACCCCTCCACTTT. Its protein product is CASSMDSPGSPLHF. The entire variable domain, with the rest obtained from reference TRBV19 and TRBJ1-6, is as follows: DGGITQSPKYLFRKEGQNVTLSCEQNLNHDAMYWYRQDPGQGLRLIYYSQIVNDFQKGDIAEGYSVSREKKESFPLTVTSAQKNPTAFYLCASSMDSPGSPLHFGNGTRLTVT.

The V gene is TRBV7-9, the J gene TRBJ1-4, with D unresolved. The CDR3 length is 15 residues. Germline CDR1 and CDR2: SEHNR and FQNEAQ (reference sequence). V was pared by 0 bases and J by 0 bases, with 5 bases between. The CDR3 nucleotides are TGTGCCAGCAGCTTAGCGCGGGCAACTAATGAAAAACTGTTTTTT. This gives the protein CASSLARATNEKLFF.

This clone was observed a handful of times. This sequence joins TRBV7-3 and TRBJ2-1, with a tentative D call TRBD2 (7 bases). Germline V gene sequence: CDR1 SGHTA, CDR2 FQGTGA. Trimming shortened V by 5 bases and J by 4 bases, and 15 bases separated the two germline ends. This CDR3 has 15 residues. Written as DNA, the CDR3 is TGTGCCAGCAGCGCCACGGGGGGCCCTTACAATGAGCAGTTCTTC. The encoded protein is CASSATGGPYNEQFF.

V and J are TRBV2 and TRBJ2-7; 7 bases line up with TRBD1. Germline-derived CDR1 and CDR2 are SNHLY and FYNNEI. After removal of 3 bases from V and 2 bases from J, the junction contained 7 bases not matched to a gene. This CDR3 region has 15 residues. The CDR3 nucleotides read TGTGCCAGCAGTGATATCAGGGGGAGCGCCTACGAGCAGTACTTC. Protein product: CASSDIRGSAYEQYF.

The V gene is TRBV28, the J gene TRBJ1-6; D possibly corresponds to TRBD1 (5 bases). The CDR3 runs 15 residues. V shed 2 bases and J shed 6 bases, with 11 bases lying between them. The V gene's germline CDR1 is MDHEN and CDR2 SYDVKM. As DNA, the CDR3 is TGTGCCAGCAGTTTAGCGACAGAAGTTAATTCACCCCTCCACTTT. The encoded protein is CASSLATEVNSPLHF.

The rearrangement joins TRBV27 to TRBJ1-2, with 9 bases matching TRBD1. Germline CDR1 and CDR2: MNHEY and SMNVEV (reference sequence). The V segment lost 5 bases and the J segment 7 bases; nucleotides outside the gene matches: 17. The CDR3 extends over 17 amino acids. The CDR3 sequence is CASSEWGQGTLGSGYTF. DNA of the CDR3: TGTGCCAGCAGTGAGTGGGGACAGGGTACATTAGGTTCTGGCTACACCTTC.

The chain is built from TRBV9 and TRBJ1-2; 7 bases match TRBD1. CDR1 and CDR2 from the germline V gene are SGDLS and YYNGEE. The CDR3 has 15 residues. With 2 bases clipped from V and 8 bases from J, the junction kept 12 bases outside the gene matches. CDR3 coding DNA: TGTGCCAGCAGCGTCGAGGGGGCGCGCGTTGAGGGCTACACCTTC. Translated, it gives CASSVEGARVEGYTF. The full variable domain, rest sourced from reference TRBV9 and TRBJ1-2, is DSGVTQTPKHLITATGQRVTLRCSPRSGDLSVYWYQQSLDQGLQFLIQYYNGEERAKGNILERFSAQQFPDLHSELNLSSLELGDSALYFCASSVEGARVEGYTFGSGTRLTVV.

The chain employs TRBV28 and TRBJ2-3; D is perhaps TRBD2 (6 bases). The CDR3 loop spans 16 amino acids. Germline CDR1 MDHEN, CDR2 SYDVKM. V lost 5 bases, J lost 6 bases, and 21 bases lay in between. CDR3 coding DNA: TGTGCCAGCAGTGTCAATCGGTGGGGGGTGCCGGATACGCAGTATTTT. Residues: CASSVNRWGVPDTQYF.

CDR3 loop: CASSTWDRGSYEQYF. In nucleotides, the CDR3 is TGTGCCAGCAGTACATGGGACAGGGGATCCTACGAGCAGTACTTC. The J gene is TRBJ2-7, the V gene TRBV6-2 or TRBV6-3; 10 nucleotides align to TRBD1. J gave up 1 base and V 5 bases, and 5 bases lay outside the gene matches. The CDR3 length is 15 residues. The germline V gene has CDR1 MNHEY and CDR2 SVGEGT.

This rearrangement joins TRBV5-4 to TRBJ1-1; weak D call: TRBD1 (5 bases). V lost 0 bases to trimming and J lost 0 bases, with 9 bases between them. CDR1 and CDR2 from the germline V gene are SGHNT and YYREEE (reference sequence). The CDR3 runs 15 residues. The CDR3 DNA reads TGTGCCAGCAGCTTGGAGGGGATATTGAACACTGAAGCTTTCTTT. This translates into CASSLEGILNTEAFF.

The gene calls are TRBV7-3 and TRBJ2-5, with 9 bases fitting TRBD1. The CDR3 runs 16 residues. CDR1 is SGHTA, CDR2 FQGTGA, per germline. Trimming at V came to 2 bases and at J to 5 bases, leaving 9 bases not matched to a gene. The CDR3 is CASSLAGTGIGETQYF. The CDR3 coding sequence is TGTGCCAGCAGCTTAGCCGGGACAGGGATCGGGGAGACCCAGTACTTC.

The chain links TRBV2 to TRBJ2-5; possible D gene TRBD1, 5 bases. The CDR3 length is 14 residues. Germline V gene sequence: CDR1 SNHLY, CDR2 FYNNEI. Between the trimmed V and J ends, which lost 4 bases and 2 bases, there was a span of 11 bases. CDR3 region: CASSGGSAQETQYF. DNA for the CDR3: TGTGCCAGCAGTGGGGGCAGTGCACAAGAGACCCAGTACTTC.

This sequence joins TRBV28 and TRBJ2-7, with a weak D call TRBD1 (6 bases). This CDR3 is 15 amino acids long. CDR1 is MDHEN, CDR2 SYDVKM, per germline. Trimming shortened V by 3 bases and J by 2 bases, and 14 bases separated the two germline ends. The CDR3: CASSFHRDKTYEQYF. Written as DNA, the CDR3 is TGTGCCAGCAGTTTCCATCGGGACAAGACCTACGAGCAGTACTTC.

This clone was seen only a few times. The rearrangement joins TRBV6-5 to TRBJ2-5; 7 nucleotides match TRBD2. The CDR3 has 16 residues. Germline-derived CDR1 and CDR2 are MNHEY and SVGAGI. V lost 2 bases and J lost 5; bases outside the gene matches: 11. The CDR3 sequence is CASSYGGGGSWETQYF. CDR3 DNA: TGTGCCAGCAGTTACGGTGGGGGGGGGTCTTGGGAGACCCAGTACTTC.

In nucleotides, the CDR3 is TGCGCCAGCAGCTTAAAGGGGGCGGATGGTACGCAGTATTTT. As protein: CASSLKGADGTQYF. V gene TRBV5-1 combines with J gene TRBJ2-3, with 7 bases fitting TRBD1. The V gene end was trimmed by 2 bases and the J gene end by 8 bases; junction bases not matched to a gene: 8. The CDR3 has 14 amino acids. Germline values: CDR1 SGHRS, CDR2 YFSETQ.

The rearrangement joins TRBV7-2 to TRBJ2-1; TRBD2 is a possible D gene (6 bases). The CDR3 runs 14 residues. V shed 9 bases and J shed 0 bases, with 12 bases lying between them. CDR1 is SGHTA, CDR2 FQGNSA, per germline. The CDR3 sequence is CAREGTSSYNEQFF. DNA for the CDR3: TGTGCCAGGGAGGGGACGAGCTCCTACAATGAGCAGTTCTTC.

V is TRBV4-1 and J is TRBJ1-5, with D perhaps TRBD1 (6 bases). V was clipped by 0 bases and J by 6 bases, with 18 bases between them. This CDR3 comprises 17 residues. Germline loops: CDR1 MGHRA, CDR2 YSYEKL. This chain's CDR3 is CASSQDPQGYESQPQHF. The CDR3 bases are TGCGCCAGCAGCCAAGATCCCCAGGGGTACGAGAGTCAGCCCCAGCATTTT.

The J gene is TRBJ1-1, the V gene TRBV7-2, with D perhaps TRBD1 (6 bases). CDR3 length: 14 residues. The V end lost 0 bases, the J end lost 5 bases, and 10 bases lay between the germline ends. Germline V gene data show CDR1 as SGHTA and CDR2 as FQGNSA. CDR3 sequence: CASSLADRRTEAFF. The DNA of the CDR3 is TGTGCCAGCAGCTTAGCCGACAGGAGGACTGAAGCTTTCTTT.

This sequence joins TRBV4-1 and TRBJ2-5; 10 bases map to TRBD1. Trimming at V came to 0 bases and at J to 8 bases, leaving 15 bases not matched to a gene. The CDR3 length is 18 residues. The V gene's germline CDR1 is MGHRA and CDR2 YSYEKL. The CDR3 nucleotides are TGCGCCAGCAGCCAAGAGGTCGTCGGGACAGGGGTTAGAGAAACCCAGTACTTC. This encodes CASSQEVVGTGVRETQYF.

V usage is TRBV6-5 and J usage is TRBJ2-7, with a possible D match to TRBD1 (6 bases). There are 13 residues in the CDR3. Germline lookup yields CDR1 MNHEY and CDR2 SVGAGI. Trimming took off 7 bases at V and 0 bases at J, with 10 bases between the two ends. In nucleotides, the CDR3 is TGTGCCAGCACAAAGGGACACTCCTACGAGCAGTACTTC. It codes for CASTKGHSYEQYF.

This rearrangement joins TRBV5-3 to TRBJ1-6; tentative D call: TRBD1 (6 bases). TRBV5-3 is designated an ORF whose function remains uncertain. The CDR3 extends over 15 amino acids. V was pared by 0 bases and J by 8 bases, with 12 bases between. In nucleotides, the CDR3 is TGTGCCAGAAGCTTGGATCAGGGGTCGGATTCACCCCTCCACTTT. Encoded protein: CARSLDQGSDSPLHF.